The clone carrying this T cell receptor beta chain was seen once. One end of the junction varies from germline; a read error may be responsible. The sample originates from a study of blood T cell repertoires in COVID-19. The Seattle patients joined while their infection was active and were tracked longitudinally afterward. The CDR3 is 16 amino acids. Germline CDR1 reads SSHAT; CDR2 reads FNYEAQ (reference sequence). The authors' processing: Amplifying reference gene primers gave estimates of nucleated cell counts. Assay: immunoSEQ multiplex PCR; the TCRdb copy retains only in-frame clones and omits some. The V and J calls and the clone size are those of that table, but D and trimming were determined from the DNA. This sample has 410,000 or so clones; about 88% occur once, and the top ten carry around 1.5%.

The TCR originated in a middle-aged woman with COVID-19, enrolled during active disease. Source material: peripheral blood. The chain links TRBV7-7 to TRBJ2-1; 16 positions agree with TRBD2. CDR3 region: CASSLGGTSGRDEQFF. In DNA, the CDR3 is TGTGCTAGCAGCTTAGGTGGGACTAGCGGGAGGGATGAGCAGTTCTTC.